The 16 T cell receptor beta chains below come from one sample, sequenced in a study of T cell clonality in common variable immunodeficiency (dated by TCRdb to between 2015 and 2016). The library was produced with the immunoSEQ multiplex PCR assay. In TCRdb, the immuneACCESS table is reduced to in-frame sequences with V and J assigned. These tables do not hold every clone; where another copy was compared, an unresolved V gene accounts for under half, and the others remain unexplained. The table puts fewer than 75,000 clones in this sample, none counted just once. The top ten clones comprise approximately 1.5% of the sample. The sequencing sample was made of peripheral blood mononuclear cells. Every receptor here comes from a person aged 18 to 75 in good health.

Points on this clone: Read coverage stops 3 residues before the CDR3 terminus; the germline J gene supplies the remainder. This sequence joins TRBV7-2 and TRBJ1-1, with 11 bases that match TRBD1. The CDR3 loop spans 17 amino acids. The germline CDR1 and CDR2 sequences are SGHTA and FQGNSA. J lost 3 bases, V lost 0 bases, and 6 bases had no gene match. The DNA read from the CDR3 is TGTGCCAGCAGCTTAGCATCGGGACAGGGGGGATACACTGAA. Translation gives CASSLASGQGGYTE. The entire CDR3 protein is CASSLASGQGGYTEAFF.

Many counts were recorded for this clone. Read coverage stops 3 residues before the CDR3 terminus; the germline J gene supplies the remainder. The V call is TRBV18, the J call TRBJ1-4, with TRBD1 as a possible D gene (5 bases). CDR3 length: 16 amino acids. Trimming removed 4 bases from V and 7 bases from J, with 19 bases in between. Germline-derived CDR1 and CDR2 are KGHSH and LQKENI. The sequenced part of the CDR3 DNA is TGTGCCAGCTCACTACAACGAGGGGATGAGGGTGAAAAA. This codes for CASSLQRGDEGEK. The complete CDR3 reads CASSLQRGDEGEKLFF.

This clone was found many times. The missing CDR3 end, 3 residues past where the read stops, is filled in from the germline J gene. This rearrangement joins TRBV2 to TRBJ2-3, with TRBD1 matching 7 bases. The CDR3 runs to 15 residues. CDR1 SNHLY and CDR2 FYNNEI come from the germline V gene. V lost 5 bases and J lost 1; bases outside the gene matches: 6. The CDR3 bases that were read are TGTGCCAGCAGTAGACAGGGCTTGGGCACAGATACG. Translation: CASSRQGLGTDT. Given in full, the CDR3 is CASSRQGLGTDTQYF.

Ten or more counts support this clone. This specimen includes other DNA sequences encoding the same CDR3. The chain's CDR3 is CASSLRDRGSNTEAFF. The sequenced CDR3 bases are TGTGCCAGCAGCCTTAGGGACAGGGGTTCGAACACTGAA. The rearrangement joins TRBV7-8 to TRBJ1-1; 10 bases are shared with TRBD1. The CDR3 is cut off 3 residues early in the read; its end comes from the germline J gene. The CDR3 sequence is 16 residues long. Germline CDR1 is SGHVS and CDR2 is FQNEAQ. Unmatched junction bases numbered 7, after V lost 5 bases and J lost 1 base.

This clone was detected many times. The sequenced part of the CDR3 DNA is TGTGCCAGCAGTGATCAGCGGAGAGATACG. Its translation: CASSDQRRDT. Given in full, the CDR3 is CASSDQRRDTQYF. J is TRBJ2-3 and V is TRBV2, with D maybe TRBD2 (5 bases). The CDR3 extends 3 residues past the end of the read, so its final part is completed from the germline J gene. Germline CDR1 is SNHLY and CDR2 is FYNNEI. There are 13 residues in the CDR3. V was trimmed by 3 bases and J by 5 bases, leaving 9 bases between them. Based on the CDR3 plus reference TRBV2 and TRBJ2-3, the full variable domain is EPEVTQTPSHQVTQMGQEVILRCVPISNHLYFYWYRQILGQKVEFLVSFYNNEISEKSEIFDDQFSVERPDGSNFTLKIRSTKLEDSAMYFCASSDQRRDTQYFGPGTRLTVL.

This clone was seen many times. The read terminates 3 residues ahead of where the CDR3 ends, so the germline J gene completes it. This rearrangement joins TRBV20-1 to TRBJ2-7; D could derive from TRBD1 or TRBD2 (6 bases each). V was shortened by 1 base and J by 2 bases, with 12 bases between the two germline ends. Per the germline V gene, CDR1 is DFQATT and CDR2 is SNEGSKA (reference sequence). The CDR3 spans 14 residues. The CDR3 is CSARAPGEAYEQYF. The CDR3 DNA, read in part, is TGCAGTGCTAGAGCACCAGGGGAGGCCTACGAG.

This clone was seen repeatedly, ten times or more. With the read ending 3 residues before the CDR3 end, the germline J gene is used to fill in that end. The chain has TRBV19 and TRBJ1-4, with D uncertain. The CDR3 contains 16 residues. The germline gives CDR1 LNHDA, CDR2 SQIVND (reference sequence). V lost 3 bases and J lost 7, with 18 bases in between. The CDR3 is CASSMSGAVRGEKLFF. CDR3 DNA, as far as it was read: TGTGCCAGTAGTATGTCTGGTGCAGTCCGGGGTGAAAAA.

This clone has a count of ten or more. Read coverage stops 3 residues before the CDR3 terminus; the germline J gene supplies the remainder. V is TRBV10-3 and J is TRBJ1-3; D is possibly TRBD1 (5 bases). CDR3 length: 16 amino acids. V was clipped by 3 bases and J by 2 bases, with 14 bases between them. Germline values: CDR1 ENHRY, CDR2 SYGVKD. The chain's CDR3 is CAISEKDQGPGNTIYF. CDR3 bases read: TGTGCCATCAGTGAAAAAGACCAGGGCCCTGGAAACACC.

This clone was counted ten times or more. The CDR3 DNA, read in part, is TGTGCCAGCTCACTTCGAGGACAGCCCTACGAG. Translating gives CASSLRGQPYE. In full, the CDR3 is CASSLRGQPYEQYF. The chain is built from TRBV18 and TRBJ2-7; a possible D gene is TRBD1 (6 bases). The DNA ends 3 residues before the CDR3 does, and the rest of the CDR3 is filled in from the germline J gene. The ends were cut back, 4 bases at V and 2 bases at J, with 12 bases in the middle. Germline V gene sequence: CDR1 KGHSH, CDR2 LQKENI. The CDR3 has 14 residues.

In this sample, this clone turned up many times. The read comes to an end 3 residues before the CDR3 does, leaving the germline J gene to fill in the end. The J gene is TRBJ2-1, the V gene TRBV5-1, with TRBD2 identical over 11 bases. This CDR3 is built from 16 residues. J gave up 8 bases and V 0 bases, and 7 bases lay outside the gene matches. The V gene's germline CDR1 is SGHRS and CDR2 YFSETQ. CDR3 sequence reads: CASSLGTTSGTHEQFF. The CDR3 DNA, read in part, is TGCGCCAGCAGCTTGGGGACGACTAGCGGGACCCATGAG.

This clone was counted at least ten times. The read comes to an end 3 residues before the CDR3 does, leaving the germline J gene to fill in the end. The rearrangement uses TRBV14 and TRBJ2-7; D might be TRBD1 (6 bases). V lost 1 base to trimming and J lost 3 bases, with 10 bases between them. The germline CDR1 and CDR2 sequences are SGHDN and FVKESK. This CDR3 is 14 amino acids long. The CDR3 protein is CASSQGGRGYEQYF. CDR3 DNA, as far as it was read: TGTGCCAGCAGCCAAGGGGGCAGGGGCTACGAG. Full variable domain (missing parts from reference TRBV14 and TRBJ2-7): EAGVTQFPSHSVIEKGQTVTLRCDPISGHDNLYWYRRVMGKEIKFLLHFVKESKQDESGMPNNRFLAERTGGTYSTLKVQPAELEDSGVYFCASSQGGRGYEQYFGPGTRLTVT.

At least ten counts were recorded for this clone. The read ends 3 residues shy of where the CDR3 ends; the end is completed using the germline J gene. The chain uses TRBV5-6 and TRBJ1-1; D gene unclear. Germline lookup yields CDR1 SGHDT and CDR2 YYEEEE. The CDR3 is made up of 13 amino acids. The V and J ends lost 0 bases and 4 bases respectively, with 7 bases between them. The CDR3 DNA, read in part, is TGTGCCAGCAGCTTGGGTTTCGGCACTGAA. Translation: CASSLGFGTE. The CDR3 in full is CASSLGFGTEAFF.

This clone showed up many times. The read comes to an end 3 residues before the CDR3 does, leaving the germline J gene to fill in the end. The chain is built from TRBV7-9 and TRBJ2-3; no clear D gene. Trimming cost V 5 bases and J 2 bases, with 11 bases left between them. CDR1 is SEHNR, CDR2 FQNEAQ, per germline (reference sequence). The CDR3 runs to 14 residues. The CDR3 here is CASSPPVHTDTQYF. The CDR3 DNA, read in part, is TGTGCCAGCAGCCCCCCCGTACACACAGATACG.

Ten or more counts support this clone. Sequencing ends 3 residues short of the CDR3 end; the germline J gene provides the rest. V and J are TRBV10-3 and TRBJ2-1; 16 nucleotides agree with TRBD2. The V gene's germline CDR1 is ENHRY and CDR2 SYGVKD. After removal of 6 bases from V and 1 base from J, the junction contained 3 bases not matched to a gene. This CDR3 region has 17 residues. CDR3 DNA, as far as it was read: TGTGCCATCAGGGGACTAGCGGGAGGGCCGTCCTACAATGAG. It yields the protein CAIRGLAGGPSYNE. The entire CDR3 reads CAIRGLAGGPSYNEQFF.

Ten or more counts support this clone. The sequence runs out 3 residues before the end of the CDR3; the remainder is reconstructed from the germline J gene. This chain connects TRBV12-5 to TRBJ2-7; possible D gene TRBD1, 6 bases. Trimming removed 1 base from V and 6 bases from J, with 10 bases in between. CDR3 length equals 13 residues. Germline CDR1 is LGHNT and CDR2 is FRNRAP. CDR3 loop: CASGLGTGSEQYF. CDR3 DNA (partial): TGTGCTAGTGGTTTGGGCACAGGGTCCGAG.

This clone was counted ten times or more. CDR3 DNA, as far as it was read: TGCGCCAGCAGCACGGGACAGGGGCAAGAGACC. It specifies CASSTGQGQET. The CDR3 as a whole reads CASSTGQGQETQYF. This chain connects TRBV5-1 to TRBJ2-5, with 10 positions matching TRBD1. The DNA ends 3 residues before the CDR3 does, and the rest of the CDR3 is filled in from the germline J gene. This CDR3 region has 14 residues. Germline CDR1 SGHRS, CDR2 YFSETQ. With V trimmed by 4 bases and J by 2 bases, 2 bases remained unmatched.